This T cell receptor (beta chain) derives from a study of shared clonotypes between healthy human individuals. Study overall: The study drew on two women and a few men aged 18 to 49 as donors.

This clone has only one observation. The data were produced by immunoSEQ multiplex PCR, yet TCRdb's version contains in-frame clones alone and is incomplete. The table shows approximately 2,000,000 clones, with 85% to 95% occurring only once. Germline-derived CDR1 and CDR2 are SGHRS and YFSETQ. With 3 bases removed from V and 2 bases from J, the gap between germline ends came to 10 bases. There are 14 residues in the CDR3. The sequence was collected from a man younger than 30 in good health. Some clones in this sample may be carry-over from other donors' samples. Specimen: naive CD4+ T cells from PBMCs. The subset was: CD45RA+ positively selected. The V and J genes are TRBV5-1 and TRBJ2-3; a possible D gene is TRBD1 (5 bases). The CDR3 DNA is TGCGCCAGCAGCTCGACAGTTAACACAGATACGCAGTATTTT. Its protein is CASSSTVNTDTQYF. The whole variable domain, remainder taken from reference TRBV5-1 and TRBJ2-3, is KAGVTQTPRYLIKTRGQQVTLSCSPISGHRSVSWYQQTPGQGLQFLFEYFSETQRNKGNFPGRFSGRQFSNSRSEMNVSTLELGDSALYLCASSSTVNTDTQYFGPGTRLTVL.